Listed here are 8 T cell receptor beta chains from one sample, sequenced in a study of identical twins. TCRdb analysed the 5' RACE reads with MiXCR anew, one entry per CDR3 protein. This sample has around 650,000 distinct CDR3 sequences, with 7.1% found just once. In addition, the sample was reused for a study of yellow fever vaccine responses in identical twins.

The specimen was PBMCs. These receptors were taken from a woman aged 18-29 years in good health.

This clonotype has just a few counts. The rearrangement uses TRBV6-1 and TRBJ2-5; 11 nucleotides line up with TRBD2. CDR3 size: 15 residues. Germline values: CDR1 MNHNS, CDR2 SASEGT. V was clipped by 6 bases and J by 4 bases; unmatched bases: 7. CDR3 sequence reads: CASRTSGTQAETQYF. DNA for the CDR3: TGTGCCAGCAGGACTAGCGGGACCCAGGCAGAGACCCAGTACTTC.

Only a few counts were recorded for this clonotype. In nucleotides, the CDR3 is TGTGCCAGCAGCCAAGGCGCAGGGGGCCCCGCAGATACGCAGTATTTT. Amino acids: CASSQGAGGPADTQYF. The rearrangement joins TRBV3-1 to TRBJ2-3, with 8 nucleotides matching TRBD1. The CDR3 is 16 residues long. Germline trimming cut 1 base from V and 4 bases from J; bases unmatched to any gene: 7. Germline V gene data show CDR1 as LGHDT and CDR2 as YNNKEL (reference sequence).

This clonotype was counted at least ten times. This chain joins TRBV12-3 or TRBV12-4 and TRBJ1-5; D unclear. This CDR3 is built from 15 residues. The V gene lost 2 bases and the J gene lost 0 bases, with 8 bases spanning the gap. The DNA of the CDR3 is TGTGCCAGCAGTTTATGGCCCGATAGCAATCAGCCCCAGCATTTT. This encodes CASSLWPDSNQPQHF.

This clonotype was seen a few times. The V gene is TRBV10-3, the J gene TRBJ2-3; D gene ambiguous. Trimming took 10 bases from V and 0 from J, leaving 8 bases between them. CDR3 size: 12 residues. The V gene's germline CDR1 is ENHRY and CDR2 SYGVKD. In nucleotides, the CDR3 is TGTGCCACTGGAACTAGCACAGATACGCAGTATTTT. This gives the protein CATGTSTDTQYF.

The CDR3 DNA reads TGTGCCAGCAGCGATCAAGTCTTCGACTACAATGAGCAGTTCTTC. This encodes CASSDQVFDYNEQFF. V usage is TRBV28 and J usage is TRBJ2-1, with unresolved D. Trimming removed 6 bases from V and 3 bases from J, with 15 bases in between. The CDR3 length is 15 residues. CDR1 and CDR2 from the germline V gene are MDHEN and SYDVKM. The entire variable domain, with the rest obtained from reference TRBV28 and TRBJ2-1, is as follows: DVKVTQSSRYLVKRTGEKVFLECVQDMDHENMFWYRQDPGLGLRLIYFSYDVKMKEKGDIPEGYSVSREKKERFSLILESASTNQTSMYLCASSDQVFDYNEQFFGPGTRLTVL.

This clonotype was observed many times. The chain carries TRBV14 and TRBJ1-6, with 9 positions matching TRBD1. The V gene end was trimmed by 4 bases and the J gene end by 13 bases; junction bases not matched to a gene: 5. The CDR3 extends over 13 amino acids. Germline-derived CDR1 and CDR2 are SGHDN and FVKESK. The CDR3 here is CASSPRQGGPLHF. The CDR3 bases are TGTGCCAGCAGCCCTCGACAGGGGGGTCCCCTCCACTTT. The full variable domain, its missing parts supplied by reference TRBV14 and TRBJ1-6, is EAGVTQFPSHSVIEKGQTVTLRCDPISGHDNLYWYRRVMGKEIKFLLHFVKESKQDESGMPNNRFLAERTGGTYSTLKVQPAELEDSGVYFCASSPRQGGPLHFGNGTRLTVT.

The rearrangement joins TRBV7-9 to TRBJ2-1; D ambiguous. Per germline, CDR1 SEHNR and CDR2 FQNEAQ (reference sequence). CDR3 length equals 13 residues. The V gene lost 5 bases and the J gene lost 4 bases, with 9 bases spanning the gap. This chain's CDR3 is CASSPMPYNEQFF. The CDR3 region has the DNA TGTGCCAGCAGCCCGATGCCATACAATGAGCAGTTCTTC.

This clonotype was recorded at least ten times. The J gene is TRBJ2-7, the V gene TRBV2, with 13 bases fitting TRBD2. CDR1 and CDR2 from the germline V gene are SNHLY and FYNNEI. The CDR3 covers 16 residues. Trimming cost V 6 bases and J 2 bases; bases outside gene matches: 7. CDR3: CASSGEGLAGAYEQYF. The DNA for the CDR3 is TGTGCCAGCAGCGGGGAAGGACTAGCGGGGGCCTACGAGCAGTACTTC.